This T cell receptor (beta chain) is from a study of CD8 T cells in cerebrospinal fluid in Alzheimer's disease. Germline CDR1 LGHNA, CDR2 YNFKEQ. The CDR3 contains 18 residues. Judged by frequency, this clonotype is large (0.1 to 1%). TCRdb processed the 10x single-cell sequencing reads again and assigns one entry to each CDR3 protein, with no DNA. This sample's table has fewer than 1,400 distinct CDR3 sequences. Confirmation of patient neurodegeneration relied on biomarkers such as neurofilament, amyloid-beta and tau. A live/dead marker was used to sort live CSF cells for droplet sequencing. The receptor's source is a human donor with mild cognitive impairment. The rearrangement uses TRBV4-2 and TRBJ2-1; TCRdb proposes TRBD2, but this gene call is untestable without DNA. Sequencing input: cerebrospinal fluid. CDR3 sequence reads: CASSPPSGGADRRNEQFF.